This TCR beta chain comes out of a study of T cell responses to AZD1222 COVID-19 vaccine. TCRdb keeps only in-frame clones here, not all; method: immunoSEQ multiplex PCR. The sample consists of over 150,000 clones, about 90% of them appearing once. This CDR3 comprises 16 residues. V was cut by 4 bases and J by 4 bases, with 16 bases left in between. Germline-derived CDR1 and CDR2 are SGHDN and FVKESK. The chain links TRBV14 to TRBJ2-2, with D maybe TRBD1 (6 bases). This sample comprised peripheral blood, obtained on day 0 of MenACWY control vaccination. The sequence was collected from an adult in good health. The CDR3, as DNA: TGTGCCAGCAGCCCTTGGACAGCGCGAGGCACCGGGGAGCTGTTTTTT. It codes for CASSPWTARGTGELFF.